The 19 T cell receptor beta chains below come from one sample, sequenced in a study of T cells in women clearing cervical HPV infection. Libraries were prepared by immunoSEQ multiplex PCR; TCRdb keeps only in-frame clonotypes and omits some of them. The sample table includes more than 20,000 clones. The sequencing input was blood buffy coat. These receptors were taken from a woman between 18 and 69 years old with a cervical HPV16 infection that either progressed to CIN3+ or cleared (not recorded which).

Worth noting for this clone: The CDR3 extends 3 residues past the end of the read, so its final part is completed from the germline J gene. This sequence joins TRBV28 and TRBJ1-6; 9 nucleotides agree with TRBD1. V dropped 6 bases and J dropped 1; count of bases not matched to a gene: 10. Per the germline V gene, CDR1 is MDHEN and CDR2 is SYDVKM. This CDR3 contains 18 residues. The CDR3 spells CASRGRQGVGSYNSPLHF. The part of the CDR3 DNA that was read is TGTGCCAGCAGGGGTCGACAGGGGGTTGGGTCCTATAATTCACCC.

The CDR3 here is CASKGAATETQYF. CDR3 DNA, as far as it was read: TGTGCCAGCAAGGGGGCAGCCACAGAGACC. V gene TRBV2 combines with J gene TRBJ2-5, with 7 bases that match TRBD1. The read terminates 3 residues ahead of where the CDR3 ends, so the germline J gene completes it. V trimming: 7 bases; J trimming: 4 bases; junction bases outside the gene matches: 6. CDR1 SNHLY and CDR2 FYNNEI come from the germline V gene. This CDR3 spans 13 amino acids.

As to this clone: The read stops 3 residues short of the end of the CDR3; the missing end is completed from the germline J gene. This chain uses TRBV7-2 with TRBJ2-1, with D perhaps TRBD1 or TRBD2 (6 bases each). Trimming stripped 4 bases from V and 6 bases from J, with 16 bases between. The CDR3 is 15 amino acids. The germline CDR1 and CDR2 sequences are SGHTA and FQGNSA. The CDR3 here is CASSSRDIQVNEQFF. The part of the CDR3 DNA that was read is TGTGCCAGCAGCTCGCGGGACATACAGGTCAATGAG.

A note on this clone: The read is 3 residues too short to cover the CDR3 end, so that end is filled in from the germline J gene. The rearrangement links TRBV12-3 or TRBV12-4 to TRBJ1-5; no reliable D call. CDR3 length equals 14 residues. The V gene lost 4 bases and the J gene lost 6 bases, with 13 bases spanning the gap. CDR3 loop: CASSWKRTSQPQHF. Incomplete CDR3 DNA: TGTGCCAGCAGTTGGAAGAGAACTAGTCAGCCC.

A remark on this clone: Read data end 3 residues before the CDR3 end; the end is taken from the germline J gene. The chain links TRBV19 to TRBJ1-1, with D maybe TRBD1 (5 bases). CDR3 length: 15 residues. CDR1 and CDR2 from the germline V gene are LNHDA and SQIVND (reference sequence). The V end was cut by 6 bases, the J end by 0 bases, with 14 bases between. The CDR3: CASSTIRGLNTEAFF. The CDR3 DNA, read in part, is TGTGCCAGTAGCACGATAAGGGGCCTGAACACTGAA.

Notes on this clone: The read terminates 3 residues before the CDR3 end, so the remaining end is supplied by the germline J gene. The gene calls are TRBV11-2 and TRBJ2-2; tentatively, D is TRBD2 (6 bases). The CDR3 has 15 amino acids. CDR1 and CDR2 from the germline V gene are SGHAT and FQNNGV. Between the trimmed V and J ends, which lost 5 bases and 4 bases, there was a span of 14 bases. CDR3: CASSPPRAGTGELFF. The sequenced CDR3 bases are TGTGCCAGCAGCCCCCCCCGAGCGGGCACCGGGGAG.

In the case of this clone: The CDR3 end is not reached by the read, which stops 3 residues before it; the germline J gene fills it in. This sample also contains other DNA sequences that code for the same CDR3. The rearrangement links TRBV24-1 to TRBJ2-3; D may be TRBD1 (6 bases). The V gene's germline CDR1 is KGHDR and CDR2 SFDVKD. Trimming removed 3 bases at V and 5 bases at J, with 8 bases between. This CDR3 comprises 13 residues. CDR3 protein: CATSDPRGDTQYF. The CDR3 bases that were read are TGTGCCACCAGTGATCCCAGGGGAGATACG.

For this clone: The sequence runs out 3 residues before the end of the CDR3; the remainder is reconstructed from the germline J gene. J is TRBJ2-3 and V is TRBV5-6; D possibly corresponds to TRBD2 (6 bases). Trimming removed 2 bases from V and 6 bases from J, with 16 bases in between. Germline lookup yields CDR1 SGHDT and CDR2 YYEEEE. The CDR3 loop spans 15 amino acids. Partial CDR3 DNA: TGTGCCAGCAGCTTATCGGGGGTTCCCACCGATACG. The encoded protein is CASSLSGVPTDT. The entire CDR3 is CASSLSGVPTDTQYF. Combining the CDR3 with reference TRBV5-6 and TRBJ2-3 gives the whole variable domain DAGVTQSPTHLIKTRGQQVTLRCSPKSGHDTVSWYQQALGQGPQFIFQYYEEEERQRGNFPDRFSGHQFPNYSSELNVNALLLGDSALYLCASSLSGVPTDTQYFGPGTRLTVL.

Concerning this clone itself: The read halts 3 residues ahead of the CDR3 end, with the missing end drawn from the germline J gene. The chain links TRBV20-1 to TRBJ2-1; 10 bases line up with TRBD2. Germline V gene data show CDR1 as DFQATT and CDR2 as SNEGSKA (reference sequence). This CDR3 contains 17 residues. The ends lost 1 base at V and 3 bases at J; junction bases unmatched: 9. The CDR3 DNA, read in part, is TGCAGTGCTAGAGGGACCCCTCTAGCGGGGGTCTACAATGAG. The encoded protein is CSARGTPLAGVYNE. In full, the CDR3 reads CSARGTPLAGVYNEQFF.

The CDR3 is CASRTSVYTDTQYF. The covered CDR3 bases are TGTGCCAGCAGAACTAGCGTATACACAGATACG. V gene TRBV12-3 or TRBV12-4 combines with J gene TRBJ2-3; 7 bases are shared with TRBD2. The CDR3 end lies 3 residues beyond the end of the read and is filled in from the germline J gene. V shed 6 bases, J shed 2 bases, and the junction held 5 bases outside the gene matches. The CDR3 contains 14 residues.

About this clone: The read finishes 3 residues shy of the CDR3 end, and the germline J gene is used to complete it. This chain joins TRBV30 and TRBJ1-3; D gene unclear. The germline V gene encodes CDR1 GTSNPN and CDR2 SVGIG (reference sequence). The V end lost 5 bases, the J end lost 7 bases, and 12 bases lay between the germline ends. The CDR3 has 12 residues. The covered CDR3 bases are TGTGCCTGGTCCCTTGTCCGGAACACC. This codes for CAWSLVRNT. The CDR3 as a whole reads CAWSLVRNTIYF.

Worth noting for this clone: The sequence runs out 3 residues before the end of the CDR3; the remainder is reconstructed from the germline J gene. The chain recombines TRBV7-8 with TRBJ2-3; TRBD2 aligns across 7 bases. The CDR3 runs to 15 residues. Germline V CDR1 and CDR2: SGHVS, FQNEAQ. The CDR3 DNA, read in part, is TGTGCCAGCAGCTCGGGCGGGGGTTACCAAGAGACG. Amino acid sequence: CASSSGGGYQET. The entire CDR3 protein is CASSSGGGYQETQYF.

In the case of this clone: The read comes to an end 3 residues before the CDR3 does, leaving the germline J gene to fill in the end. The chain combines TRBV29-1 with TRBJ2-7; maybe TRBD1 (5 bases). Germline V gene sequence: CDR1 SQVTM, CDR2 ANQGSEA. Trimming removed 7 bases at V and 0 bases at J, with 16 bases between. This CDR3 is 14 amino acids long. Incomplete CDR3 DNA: TGCAGCGCTCTAGTGACAGCCGACTCCTACGAG. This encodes CSALVTADSYE. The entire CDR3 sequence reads CSALVTADSYEQYF.

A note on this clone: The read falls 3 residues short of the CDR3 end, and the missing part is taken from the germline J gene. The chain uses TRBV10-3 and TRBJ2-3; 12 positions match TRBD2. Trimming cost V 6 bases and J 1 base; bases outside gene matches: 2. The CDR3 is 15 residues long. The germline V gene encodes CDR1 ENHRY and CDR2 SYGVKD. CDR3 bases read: TGTGCCATCAGCCGACTAGCGGGGGGCACAGATACG. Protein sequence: CAISRLAGGTDT. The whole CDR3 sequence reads CAISRLAGGTDTQYF.

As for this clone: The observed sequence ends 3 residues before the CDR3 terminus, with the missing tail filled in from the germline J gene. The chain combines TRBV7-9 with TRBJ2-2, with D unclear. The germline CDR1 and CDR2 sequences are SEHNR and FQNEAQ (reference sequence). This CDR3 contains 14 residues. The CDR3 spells CASSLVYYNSPLFF. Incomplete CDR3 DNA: TGTGCCAGCAGCTTAGTCTACTATAATTCACCG.

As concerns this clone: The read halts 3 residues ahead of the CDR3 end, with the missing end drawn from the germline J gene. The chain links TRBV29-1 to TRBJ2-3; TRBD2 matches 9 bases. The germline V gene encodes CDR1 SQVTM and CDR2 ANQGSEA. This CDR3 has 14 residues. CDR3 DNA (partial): TGCAGCGTTGAAGAACAGGTAGCGGGAGAGACG. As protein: CSVEEQVAGET. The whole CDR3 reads CSVEEQVAGETQYF.

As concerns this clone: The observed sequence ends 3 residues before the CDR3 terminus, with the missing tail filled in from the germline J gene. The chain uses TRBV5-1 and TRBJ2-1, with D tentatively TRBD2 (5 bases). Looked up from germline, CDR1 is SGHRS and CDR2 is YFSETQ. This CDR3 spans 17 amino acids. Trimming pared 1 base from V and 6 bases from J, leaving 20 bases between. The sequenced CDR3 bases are TGCGCCAGCAGCTTGCTAGACTCCAATCCCCGGGGCAATGAG. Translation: CASSLLDSNPRGNE. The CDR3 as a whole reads CASSLLDSNPRGNEQFF.

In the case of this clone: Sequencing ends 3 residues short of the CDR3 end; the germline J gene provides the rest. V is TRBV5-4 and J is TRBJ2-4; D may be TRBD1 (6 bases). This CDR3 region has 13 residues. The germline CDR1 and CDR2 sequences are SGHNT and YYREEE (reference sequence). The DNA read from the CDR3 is TGTGCCAGCAGTGGGGGCAGGGAAGAGACT. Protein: CASSGGREET. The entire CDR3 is CASSGGREETQYF.

CDR3 DNA, as far as it was read: TGCAGTGCTCAACCCGGGACAGGATTAGCGGGAGGCCGATACAATGAG. It encodes CSAQPGTGLAGGRYNE. The full CDR3 protein reads CSAQPGTGLAGGRYNEQFF. V and J are TRBV20-1 and TRBJ2-1; 10 bases match TRBD2. The CDR3 end lies 3 residues beyond the end of the read and is filled in from the germline J gene. V lost 5 bases and J lost 4; bases outside the gene matches: 20. CDR1 DFQATT and CDR2 SNEGSKA come from the germline V gene (reference sequence). This CDR3 has 19 amino acids.